This T cell receptor beta chain was identified during a study of cytomegalovirus exposure and HLA in healthy donors. Both 60 Vbeta primers and 13 Jbeta primers went into the PCR. TCRdb's copy holds only in-frame clones and misses some; the assay was immunoSEQ multiplex PCR. This table holds some 130,000 clones, around 70% found once. CDR1 MDHEN and CDR2 SYDVKM come from the germline V gene. The junction had 14 bases not matched to a gene; V was cut back by 4 bases and J by 5 bases. The CDR3 covers 17 residues. The V and J genes are TRBV28 and TRBJ1-1; 9 nucleotides line up with TRBD1. Sequences were obtained from PBMCs. This clonotype originated in a woman aged 60-75 years in good health and CMV-seropositive. The CDR3 here is CASSSLGDRVGRTEAFF. DNA of the CDR3: TGTGCCAGCAGTTCTTTAGGGGACAGGGTAGGGCGTACTGAAGCTTTCTTT.